The 5 T cell receptor beta chains in this list originate from one sample, sequenced in a study of cytomegalovirus exposure and HLA in healthy donors. 13 Jbeta primers and 60 Vbeta primers were used for the PCR. Here immunoSEQ multiplex PCR was the method, and the copy in TCRdb shows in-frame clones only, minus some. The sample has some 180,000 clones, roughly 82% seen once. The sequencing input was PBMCs. The receptor source for this set is a girl aged 2-10 years in good health and CMV-seropositive.

The chain recombines TRBV5-1 with TRBJ1-5; 8 nucleotides line up with TRBD1. Germline CDR1 SGHRS, CDR2 YFSETQ. This CDR3 contains 14 residues. The ends lost 4 bases at V and 5 bases at J; junction bases unmatched: 5. The CDR3 DNA reads as TGCGCCAGCAGCGCTGGACAGGGAGATCAGCCCCAGCATTTT. Translating it yields CASSAGQGDQPQHF.

This rearrangement joins TRBV15 to TRBJ2-7; 7 bases agree with TRBD2. V shed 1 base and J 3 bases; nucleotides not matched to a gene: 3. CDR3 length: 14 amino acids. Germline V gene lookup returns CDR1 LNHNV and CDR2 YYDKDF (reference sequence). The chain's CDR3 is CATSRAGGVYEQYF. The CDR3, as DNA: TGTGCCACCAGCAGAGCGGGGGGAGTCTACGAGCAGTACTTC.

The CDR3 bases are TGTGCCAGCAGCCCGGACAGGGGGAGGTATGGCTACACCTTC. Its translation is CASSPDRGRYGYTF. The V and J genes are TRBV6-1 and TRBJ1-2; 10 bases map to TRBD1. The CDR3 totals 14 residues. Germline CDR1 MNHNS, CDR2 SASEGT. The junction had 6 bases not matched to a gene; V was cut back by 6 bases and J by 5 bases.

The chain employs TRBV4-2 and TRBJ2-7, with 7 bases matching TRBD2. The germline CDR1 and CDR2 sequences are LGHNA and YNFKEQ. The CDR3 has 17 amino acids. The ends lost 0 bases at V and 5 bases at J; junction bases unmatched: 13. CDR3 DNA: TGTGCCAGCAGCCAAGATCGAGACTACGCGGGGGTCCACGAGCAGTACTTC. The encoded protein is CASSQDRDYAGVHEQYF.

The chain is built from TRBV18 and TRBJ2-7, with 9 positions matching TRBD2. Trimming at V came to 6 bases and at J to 4 bases, leaving 10 bases not matched to a gene. This CDR3 has 15 residues. From germline, CDR1 is KGHSH and CDR2 LQKENI. The CDR3 region has the DNA TGTGCCAGCTCCCTCCGCGGAGCGGGAGGTTACGAGCAGTACTTC. It encodes CASSLRGAGGYEQYF.